This record concerns one TCR beta chain sequence. Here immunoSEQ multiplex PCR was the method, and the copy in TCRdb shows in-frame clones only, minus some. Of over 75,000 clones in the sample, roughly 86% were seen once. These data originate in a study of control samples from healthy donors and cancer patients. V was trimmed by 5 bases and J by 0 bases, leaving 9 bases between them. The germline V gene encodes CDR1 SQVTM and CDR2 ANQGSEA. The CDR3 totals 13 residues. This chain connects TRBV29-1 to TRBJ2-3, with D perhaps TRBD2 (5 bases). The receptor was isolated from a man aged 60 to 69 in good health. Sample: blood. CDR3 DNA sequence: TGCAGCGTTTGGCGGGTTAGCACAGATACGCAGTATTTT. Protein product: CSVWRVSTDTQYF.